The present T cell receptor beta chain was sequenced within a study of T cells in Graves' hyperthyroidism and ophthalmopathy. Using RNA transcripts as the source, TCR beta CDR3 regions were amplified. The HTBI set primed first-round TCR CDR3 RT-PCR. One entry per CDR3 protein, called by TCRdb with MiXCR from the multiplex PCR reads. The sample carries approximately 400,000 distinct CDR3 sequences, less than 20% recorded once. The CDR3 spans 14 residues. Germline V CDR1 and CDR2: DFQATT, SNEGSKA (reference sequence). V lost 6 bases, J lost 4 bases, and 13 bases lay in between. The cohort's ophthalmopathy patients, a group with duration under 3 months, had a Clinical Activity Score of at least 3 and a NOSPECS grade of at least 4.

The TCR sequence derives from a man aged 18 to 35 with Graves' ophthalmopathy. Sequencing was done on a sample of blood. The V gene is TRBV20-1, the J gene TRBJ2-6; D not resolved. CDR3 coding DNA: TGCAGTGCCCCTCGGGTAAACGGGGCCAACGTCCTGACTTTC. It specifies CSAPRVNGANVLTF.